This T cell receptor (beta chain) appears in the sequencing data of a study of cytomegalovirus exposure and HLA in healthy donors. Study-wide results and limits: Through in vitro validation, three CMV-associated chains were shown to be specific for CMV antigens. Rare TCR sequences dominated, though some public TCRs recurred in many donors. Cytomegalovirus-associated TCR beta chains were listed, numbering some 180.

This clone was observed a single time. Antigen: not known. The study ran its PCR with 60 Vbeta and 13 Jbeta primers. Study processing details: The authors later counted roughly 76 million unique TCR beta chains, roughly 11 million of them shared. Using immunoSEQ multiplex PCR, the repertoire was profiled, and TCRdb retains in-frame clones only, with some absent. V, J and clone size are taken as reported in that table, and D and trimming were inferred from the DNA itself. The sample holds around 110,000 clones, about 75% seen once. The source material was PBMCs. The clonotype was recovered from a man aged 35 to 55 in good health and CMV-seronegative.

The CDR3 protein is CASSESGGIQHF. CDR3 DNA: TGCGCCAGCAGTGAGTCGGGGGGGATCCAGCATTTT. The chain is built from TRBV10-1 and TRBJ1-5; D is perhaps TRBD1 (5 bases). Trimming removed 0 bases from V and 12 bases from J, with 9 bases in between. The germline V gene has CDR1 WNHNN and CDR2 SYGVQD (reference sequence). This CDR3 has 12 residues.